This T cell receptor (beta chain) was retrieved from a study of cytomegalovirus exposure and HLA in healthy donors. Study-wide findings and caveats: The HLA-A and HLA-B alleles of most subjects were reportedly predicted accurately from TCR beta sequences.

As to this clone: The antigen is not known.

Primers included in the PCR were 60 Vbeta and 13 Jbeta primers. Source study methods: In a later analysis, of roughly 73 million unique beta chains, about 12 million appeared in at least two donors. Produced via immunoSEQ multiplex PCR; TCRdb's table is partial and in-frame only. V and J calls and clone size are copied from that table; D and trimming were computed from the DNA. The sample contains around 92,000 clones, approximately 81% of which appear only once. CDR3 size: 14 residues. Germline CDR1 MDHEN, CDR2 SYDVKM. V gave up 4 bases and J gave up 6 bases; unmatched junction bases: 8. The V gene is TRBV28, the J gene TRBJ1-2; TRBD1 agrees at 7 bases. This sequence originates from a girl aged 2-15 years in good health and CMV-seropositive. Material for sequencing was PBMCs. The CDR3 coding sequence is TGTGCCAGCAGTTCGGGAACAACAGGGGATGGCTACACCTTC. The encoded protein is CASSSGTTGDGYTF.